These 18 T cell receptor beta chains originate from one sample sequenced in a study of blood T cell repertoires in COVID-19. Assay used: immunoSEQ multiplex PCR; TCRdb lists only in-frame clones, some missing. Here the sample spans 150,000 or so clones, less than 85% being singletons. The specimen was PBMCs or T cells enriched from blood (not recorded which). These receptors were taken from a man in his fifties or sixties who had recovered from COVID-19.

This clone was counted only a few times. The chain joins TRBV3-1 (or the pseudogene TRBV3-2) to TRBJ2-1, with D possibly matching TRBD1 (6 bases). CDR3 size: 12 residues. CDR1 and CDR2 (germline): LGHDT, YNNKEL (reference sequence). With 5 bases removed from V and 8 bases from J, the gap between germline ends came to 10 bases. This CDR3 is CASSDRIHEQFF. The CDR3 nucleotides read TGTGCCAGCAGCGACAGGATCCATGAGCAGTTCTTC.

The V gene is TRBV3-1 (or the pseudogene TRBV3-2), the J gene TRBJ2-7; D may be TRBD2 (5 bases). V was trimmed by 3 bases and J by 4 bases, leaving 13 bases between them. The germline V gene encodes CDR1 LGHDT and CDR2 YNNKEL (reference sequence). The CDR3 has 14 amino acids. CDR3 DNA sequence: TGTGCCAGCAGCCAGGGTAGAGTAGCGTACGAGCAGTACTTC. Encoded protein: CASSQGRVAYEQYF.

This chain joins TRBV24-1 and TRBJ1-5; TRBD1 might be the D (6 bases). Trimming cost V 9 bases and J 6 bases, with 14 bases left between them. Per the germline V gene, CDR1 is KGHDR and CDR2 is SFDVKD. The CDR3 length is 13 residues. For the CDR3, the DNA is TGTGCCACCTCGGGGGGGGCGTTTCAGCCCCAGCATTTT. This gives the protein CATSGGAFQPQHF.

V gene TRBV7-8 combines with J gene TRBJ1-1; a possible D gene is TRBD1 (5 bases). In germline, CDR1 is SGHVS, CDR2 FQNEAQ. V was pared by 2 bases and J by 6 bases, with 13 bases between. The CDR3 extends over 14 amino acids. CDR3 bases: TGTGCCAGCAGCTTATCACCTAGGGGTTCTGAAGCTTTCTTT. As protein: CASSLSPRGSEAFF.

The CDR3 loop is CASSQGQGVYGYTF. CDR3 sequence (DNA): TGTGCCAGCAGCCAAGGACAGGGGGTTTATGGCTACACCTTC. V is TRBV5-4 and J is TRBJ1-2; TRBD1 matches 10 bases. J gave up 5 bases and V 4 bases, and 5 bases lay outside the gene matches. The CDR3 spans 14 residues. In germline, CDR1 is SGHNT, CDR2 YYREEE (reference sequence).

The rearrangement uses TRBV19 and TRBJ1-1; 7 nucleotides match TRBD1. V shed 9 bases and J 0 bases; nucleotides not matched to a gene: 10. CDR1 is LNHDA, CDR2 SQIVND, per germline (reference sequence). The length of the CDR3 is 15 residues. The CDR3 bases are TGTGCCAGCCTAGGGGGCGGGGGGCTGAACACTGAAGCTTTCTTT. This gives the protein CASLGGGGLNTEAFF.

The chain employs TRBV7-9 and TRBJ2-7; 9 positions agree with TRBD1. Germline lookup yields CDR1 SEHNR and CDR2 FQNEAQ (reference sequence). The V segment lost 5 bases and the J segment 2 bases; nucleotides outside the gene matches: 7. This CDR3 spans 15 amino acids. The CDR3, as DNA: TGTGCCAGCAGCCCGGGACAGGGCGCGGCCTACGAGCAGTACTTC. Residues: CASSPGQGAAYEQYF.

The CDR3 loop reads CAWSVQGRGRQYF. CDR3 sequence (DNA): TGTGCCTGGAGTGTCCAAGGACGGGGGAGACAGTACTTC. The chain employs TRBV30 and TRBJ2-7; D perhaps matches TRBD2 (6 bases). Trimming removed 0 bases at V and 10 bases at J, with 16 bases between. Germline CDR1 is GTSNPN and CDR2 is SVGIG (reference sequence). This CDR3 comprises 13 residues.

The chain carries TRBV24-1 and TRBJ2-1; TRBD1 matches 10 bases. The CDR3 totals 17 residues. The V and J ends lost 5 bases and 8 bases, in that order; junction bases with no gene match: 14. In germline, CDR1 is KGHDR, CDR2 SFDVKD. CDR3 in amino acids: CATSVSGKGQGDDEQFF. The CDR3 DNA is TGTGCCACCAGTGTCAGTGGAAAAGGACAGGGGGATGATGAGCAGTTCTTC.

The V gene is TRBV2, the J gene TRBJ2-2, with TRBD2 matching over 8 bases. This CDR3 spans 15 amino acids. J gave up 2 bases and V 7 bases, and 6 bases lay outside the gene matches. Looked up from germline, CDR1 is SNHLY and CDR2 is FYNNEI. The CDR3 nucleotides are TGTGCCAGCAAACCGGGACTAGTTAACACCGGGGAGCTGTTTTTT. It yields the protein CASKPGLVNTGELFF.

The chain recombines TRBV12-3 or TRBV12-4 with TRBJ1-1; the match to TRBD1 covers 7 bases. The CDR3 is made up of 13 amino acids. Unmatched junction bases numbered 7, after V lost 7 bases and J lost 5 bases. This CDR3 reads CASTQARGTEAFF. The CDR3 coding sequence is TGTGCCAGCACCCAAGCCAGGGGGACTGAAGCTTTCTTT.

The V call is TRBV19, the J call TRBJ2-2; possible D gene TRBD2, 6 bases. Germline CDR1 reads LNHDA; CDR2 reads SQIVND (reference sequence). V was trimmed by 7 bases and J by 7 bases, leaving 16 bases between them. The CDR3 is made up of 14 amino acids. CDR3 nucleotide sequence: TGTGCCAGTATCCCCCCGGGGGTCCACGGGGAGCTGTTTTTT. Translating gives CASIPPGVHGELFF.

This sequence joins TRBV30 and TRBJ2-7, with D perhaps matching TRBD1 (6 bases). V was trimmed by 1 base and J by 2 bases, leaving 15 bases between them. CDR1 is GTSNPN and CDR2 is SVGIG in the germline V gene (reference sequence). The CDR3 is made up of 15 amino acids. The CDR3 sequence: CAWSAGRDRTYEQYF. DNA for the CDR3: TGTGCCTGGAGTGCAGGACGAGACAGGACCTACGAGCAGTACTTC.

As DNA, the CDR3 is TGTGCCAGCAGCTTAGAAGGCGGCAGCCGGGGGTCCTACGAGCAGTACTTC. It yields the protein CASSLEGGSRGSYEQYF. The rearrangement uses TRBV7-6 and TRBJ2-7; possibly TRBD2 for D (6 bases). Germline V gene sequence: CDR1 SGHVS, CDR2 FNYEAQ. This CDR3 has 17 amino acids. Trimming shortened V by 1 base and J by 1 base, and 17 bases separated the two germline ends.

Here the CDR3 DNA reads TGCGCCAGCAGCTCCGGGACACTCCTTGGGACTTTCTTT. It encodes CASSSGTLLGTFF. V and J are TRBV5-1 and TRBJ1-1, with a possible D match to TRBD1 (6 bases). V was pared by 3 bases and J by 12 bases, with 18 bases between. CDR3 length: 13 residues. Germline assignment: CDR1 SGHRS and CDR2 YFSETQ. Supplemented by reference TRBV5-1 and TRBJ1-1, the full variable domain reads KAGVTQTPRYLIKTRGQQVTLSCSPISGHRSVSWYQQTPGQGLQFLFEYFSETQRNKGNFPGRFSGRQFSNSRSEMNVSTLELGDSALYLCASSSGTLLGTFFGQGTRLTVV.

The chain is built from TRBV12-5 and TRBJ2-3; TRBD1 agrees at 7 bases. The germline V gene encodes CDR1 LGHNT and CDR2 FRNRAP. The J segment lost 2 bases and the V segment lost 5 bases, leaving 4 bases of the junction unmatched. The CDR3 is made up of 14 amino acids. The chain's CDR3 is CASGPGQLTDTQYF. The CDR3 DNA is TGTGCTAGTGGTCCGGGACAGCTCACAGATACGCAGTATTTT.

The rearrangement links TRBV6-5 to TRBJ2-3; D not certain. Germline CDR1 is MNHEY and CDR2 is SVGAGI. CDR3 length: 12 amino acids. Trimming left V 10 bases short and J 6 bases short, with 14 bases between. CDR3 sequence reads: CATSPHTDTQYF. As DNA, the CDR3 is TGTGCCACCTCCCCCCACACGGATACGCAGTATTTT.

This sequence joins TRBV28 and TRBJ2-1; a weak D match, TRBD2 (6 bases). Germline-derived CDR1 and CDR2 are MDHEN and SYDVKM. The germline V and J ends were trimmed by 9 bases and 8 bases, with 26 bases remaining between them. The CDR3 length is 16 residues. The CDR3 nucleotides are TGTGCCAGTATAGCTCCGGGAGCCCCATCCTGGGATGAGCAGTTCTTC. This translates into CASIAPGAPSWDEQFF.